These 23 T cell receptor beta chains share one sample of origin, sequenced in a study of cytomegalovirus exposure and HLA in healthy donors. PCR involved 60 Vbeta and 13 Jbeta primers. Sequencing was performed with immunoSEQ multiplex PCR; in TCRdb, only in-frame clones are kept and a portion is missing. The sample holds 30,000 to 45,000 clones; over 40% are singletons and the top ten take 6.2%. Sequencing was done on a sample of PBMCs. Receptors originate from a woman in her 40s in good health and CMV-seropositive.

On this clone itself: A junction end diverges from the germline sequence, so it may reflect a read error. The chain links TRBV6-5 to TRBJ1-6, with TRBD1 identical over 8 bases. CDR3 length: 13 amino acids. In germline, CDR1 is MNHEY, CDR2 SVGAGI. The CDR3 DNA is TGTGCCAGCAGTAACTATGGGACAGGCATTTTCTACTTT. Translating gives CASSNYGTGIFYF.

This clone was seen only a few times. V gene TRBV7-9 combines with J gene TRBJ2-5; 11 bases agree with TRBD2. The CDR3 is 15 residues long. J lost 5 bases, V lost 1 base, and 3 bases had no gene match. The germline gives CDR1 SEHNR, CDR2 FQNEAQ (reference sequence). The CDR3 loop reads CASSLVAGGSETQYF. The CDR3 DNA reads TGTGCCAGCAGCTTAGTAGCGGGGGGGTCGGAGACCCAGTACTTC. Based on the CDR3 plus reference TRBV7-9 and TRBJ2-5, the full variable domain is DTGVSQNPRHKITKRGQNVTFRCDPISEHNRLYWYRQTLGQGPEFLTYFQNEAQLEKSRLLSDRFSAERPKGSFSTLEIQRTEQGDSAMYLCASSLVAGGSETQYFGPGTRLLVL.

The chain carries TRBV4-1 and TRBJ1-1; perhaps TRBD1 as D (6 bases). V gave up 2 bases and J gave up 4 bases, with 14 bases separating them. CDR1 is MGHRA and CDR2 is YSYEKL in the germline V gene. The CDR3 length is 15 residues. In nucleotides, the CDR3 is TGCGCCAGCAGCCAAAACCTACAGGGAAGCACTGAAGCTTTCTTT. It encodes CASSQNLQGSTEAFF.

Remarks on this clone: Germline and junction disagree at one end, which may indicate a read error. This chain uses TRBV28 with TRBJ2-4, with D unresolved. This CDR3 region has 17 residues. Looked up from germline, CDR1 is MDHEN and CDR2 is SYDVKM. The DNA for the CDR3 is TGTGCCAGCAGTGTATGGTCGCAGGTTGGCAATAAGGACATTCAGTACTTC. It encodes CASSVWSQVGNKDIQYF.

In its sample, this clone was seen once. The chain is built from TRBV25-1 and TRBJ2-3; 7 nucleotides match TRBD1. Germline CDR1 MGHDK, CDR2 SYGVNS. V lost 6 bases to trimming and J lost 2 bases; unmatched junction nucleotides: 2. The length of the CDR3 is 13 residues. CDR3 region: CASRDRATDTQYF. CDR3 in DNA: TGTGCCAGCAGAGACAGGGCCACAGATACGCAGTATTTT.

The gene calls are TRBV28 and TRBJ2-3; TRBD1 matches 7 bases. This CDR3 contains 14 residues. The V segment lost 7 bases and the J segment 2 bases; nucleotides outside the gene matches: 6. The V gene's germline CDR1 is MDHEN and CDR2 SYDVKM. The CDR3 DNA is TGTGCCAGCAAAGAGGGGGCGGACACAGATACGCAGTATTTT. Translation: CASKEGADTDTQYF.

This clone was recorded a few times. The V gene is TRBV9, the J gene TRBJ2-7; 11 bases are a match to TRBD1. Trimming at V came to 4 bases and at J to 3 bases, leaving 6 bases not matched to a gene. CDR3 length equals 15 residues. Germline V gene sequence: CDR1 SGDLS, CDR2 YYNGEE. As DNA, the CDR3 is TGTGCCAGCAGCCCTGGGACAGGGGGATTCTACGAGCAGTACTTC. Translation: CASSPGTGGFYEQYF.

The chain carries TRBV25-1 and TRBJ2-1, with a weak D call TRBD2 (6 bases). The length of the CDR3 is 16 residues. Deletions cut 2 bases from V and 4 bases from J, with 15 bases between. Germline assignment: CDR1 MGHDK and CDR2 SYGVNS. The CDR3 sequence is CASSEPRGGGYNEQFF. For the CDR3, the DNA is TGTGCCAGCAGTGAACCCCGGGGAGGTGGATACAATGAGCAGTTCTTC.

The chain is built from TRBV10-3 and TRBJ2-5, with D uncertain. The CDR3 runs 12 residues. Trimming left V 8 bases short and J 2 bases short, with 9 bases between. Germline values: CDR1 ENHRY, CDR2 SYGVKD. The CDR3: CAISARQETQYF. For the CDR3, the DNA is TGTGCCATCTCCGCTCGGCAAGAGACCCAGTACTTC.

The rearrangement uses TRBV19 and TRBJ1-2; D is undetermined. Germline assignment: CDR1 LNHDA and CDR2 SQIVND (reference sequence). V lost 2 bases and J lost 4, with 5 bases in between. The length of the CDR3 is 12 residues. CDR3 in amino acids: CASSIRGYGYTF. CDR3 coding DNA: TGTGCCAGTAGTATACGGGGCTATGGCTACACCTTC.

This rearrangement joins TRBV29-1 to TRBJ2-5, with 10 nucleotides matching TRBD1. With 5 bases clipped from V and 2 bases from J, the junction kept 8 bases outside the gene matches. CDR3 size: 15 residues. CDR1 and CDR2 from the germline V gene are SQVTM and ANQGSEA. The CDR3 spells CSVLPGQGSQETQYF. CDR3 nucleotide sequence: TGCAGCGTTCTTCCGGGACAGGGGTCACAAGAGACCCAGTACTTC.

This chain connects TRBV7-2 to TRBJ1-2, with a possible D match to TRBD1 (6 bases). The CDR3 loop spans 13 amino acids. The germline V gene encodes CDR1 SGHTA and CDR2 FQGNSA. Trimming left V 3 bases short and J 4 bases short, with 9 bases between. CDR3 sequence (DNA): TGTGCCAGCAGCTTTCAGGACAGCTATGGCTACACCTTC. This gives the protein CASSFQDSYGYTF.

This clone was recorded a few times. V is TRBV13 and J is TRBJ1-2; D gene unclear. The V end lost 5 bases, the J end lost 10 bases, and 17 bases lay between the germline ends. The CDR3 is 13 amino acids. Germline V CDR1 and CDR2: PRHDT, FYEKMQ (reference sequence). The CDR3 reads CASSERARRPYTF. The CDR3 bases are TGTGCCAGCAGCGAGAGGGCCCGACGGCCCTACACCTTC. Filled out from reference TRBV13 and TRBJ1-2, the complete variable domain reads AAGVIQSPRHLIKEKRETATLKCYPIPRHDTVYWYQQGPGQDPQFLISFYEKMQSDKGSIPDRFSAQQFSDYHSELNMSSLELGDSALYFCASSERARRPYTFGSGTRLTVV.

The genes are TRBV10-3 and TRBJ2-2; possible D gene TRBD2, 5 bases. Germline V CDR1 and CDR2: ENHRY, SYGVKD. This CDR3 has 14 residues. V lost 6 bases, J lost 7 bases, and 15 bases lay in between. The CDR3 DNA follows: TGTGCCATCAGACCCGAGGTCGCGGGCGGGGAGCTGTTTTTT. It specifies CAIRPEVAGGELFF.

The J gene is TRBJ2-7, the V gene TRBV5-1; weak D call: TRBD1 (6 bases). From germline, CDR1 is SGHRS and CDR2 YFSETQ. This CDR3 contains 16 residues. Trimming pared 0 bases from V and 6 bases from J, leaving 19 bases between. This chain's CDR3 is CASSLGPGISTGEQYF. The CDR3 DNA reads TGCGCCAGCAGCTTGGGTCCCGGGATTTCGACAGGCGAGCAGTACTTC.

Only a few counts were recorded for this clone. The chain combines TRBV4-1 with TRBJ2-7; TRBD1 agrees at 9 bases. With V trimmed by 0 bases and J by 1 base, 10 bases remained unmatched. The germline V gene encodes CDR1 MGHRA and CDR2 YSYEKL. CDR3 length equals 18 residues. The CDR3 DNA reads TGCGCCAGCAGCCAAGAACCACAACCGGGACAGGGTTCCTACGAGCAGTACTTC. As protein: CASSQEPQPGQGSYEQYF.

This sequence joins TRBV7-9 and TRBJ1-2, with TRBD1 as a possible D gene (5 bases). In germline, CDR1 is SEHNR, CDR2 FQNEAQ (reference sequence). The ends were cut back, 1 base at V and 7 bases at J, with 16 bases in the middle. The CDR3 is 15 amino acids. The CDR3 sequence is CASSLERAGKGGYTF. The CDR3 coding sequence is TGTGCCAGCAGCTTAGAGCGCGCAGGGAAGGGTGGCTACACCTTC.

This chain uses TRBV7-2 with TRBJ1-1; maybe TRBD1 (5 bases). This CDR3 contains 14 residues. V was trimmed by 2 bases and J by 1 base, leaving 8 bases between them. Per the germline V gene, CDR1 is SGHTA and CDR2 is FQGNSA. As DNA, the CDR3 is TGTGCCAGCAGCTTAAGGGGAAGGAACACTGAAGCTTTCTTT. Its translation: CASSLRGRNTEAFF.

This rearrangement joins TRBV9 to TRBJ2-2; tentatively, D is TRBD2 (5 bases). Per germline, CDR1 SGDLS and CDR2 YYNGEE. This CDR3 comprises 14 residues. The ends were cut back, 3 bases at V and 1 base at J, with 7 bases in the middle. The CDR3 DNA is TGTGCCAGCAGCGGAGGGCTGAACACCGGGGAGCTGTTTTTT. It encodes CASSGGLNTGELFF.

The rearrangement uses TRBV11-3 and TRBJ2-5; D is possibly TRBD2 (6 bases). Germline-derived CDR1 and CDR2 are SGHNT and YENEEA. CDR3 length equals 15 residues. Trimming removed 5 bases from V and 5 bases from J, with 18 bases in between. In DNA, the CDR3 is TGTGCCAGCAGCCCGCGACTGCCGGGGAGGGAGACCCAGTACTTC. Amino acid sequence: CASSPRLPGRETQYF.

The chain uses TRBV11-3 and TRBJ1-1; D remains unclear. CDR1 is SGHNT, CDR2 YENEEA, per germline. CDR3 length: 14 residues. Trimming cost V 3 bases and J 3 bases, with 11 bases left between them. The CDR3 protein is CASSFGGTHTEAFF. DNA for the CDR3: TGTGCCAGCAGCTTTGGAGGAACCCACACTGAAGCTTTCTTT.

The genes are TRBV6-5 and TRBJ2-1; D is unclear. This CDR3 spans 11 amino acids. Germline CDR1 and CDR2: MNHEY and SVGAGI. The V and J ends lost 6 bases and 4 bases respectively, with 4 bases between them. CDR3 in amino acids: CASSLYNEQFF. CDR3 coding DNA: TGTGCCAGCAGCCTGTACAATGAGCAGTTCTTC.

The rearrangement uses TRBV6-5 and TRBJ1-4, with D unresolved. Trimming left V 5 bases short and J 8 bases short, with 15 bases between. The length of the CDR3 is 14 residues. Germline V gene sequence: CDR1 MNHEY, CDR2 SVGAGI. The CDR3 nucleotides are TGTGCCAGCAGTCGCGGTCGGGTGAGGGAAAAACTGTTTTTT. As protein: CASSRGRVREKLFF.